The clone carrying this TCR beta chain showed up many times. The study excluded patients with uncontrolled infection, other autoimmune disease, pregnancy or lactation. The data were taken from a study of T cells in Graves' hyperthyroidism and ophthalmopathy. Researchers took RNA transcripts and amplified the TCR beta CDR3 regions from them. A set of HTBI primers served as the primers for a first-round RT-PCR of the TCR CDR3. TCRdb called the multiplex PCR reads again in MiXCR, with one record for every CDR3 protein. This sample has about 510,000 distinct CDR3 sequences; 46% occur once, and the top ten carry about 45%. Germline CDR1 reads SGHNT; CDR2 reads YYREEE (reference sequence). CDR3 length: 16 residues. Trimming pared 3 bases from V and 3 bases from J, leaving 18 bases between.

The TCR sequence derives from an adult woman with Graves' disease, either hyperthyroidism or ophthalmopathy (not recorded which). The chain carries TRBV5-4 and TRBJ1-2; a possible D gene is TRBD1 (5 bases). Source material: peripheral blood or thyroid tissue (not recorded which). The CDR3, as DNA: TGTGCCAGCAGCTCCCCCCGGGACGGAGTTCACTATGGCTACACCTTC. It codes for CASSSPRDGVHYGYTF.